The 9 T cell receptor beta chains presented below share a single source sample, sequenced in a study of graft-versus-host responses after intestinal transplantation. Clones were sequenced by immunoSEQ multiplex PCR, and TCRdb holds only the in-frame ones, with some missing. This table has about 41,000 clones, about 95% appearing once. No cognate antigen is known for these TCRs. Material: unstimulated CD8+ T cells sorted from spleen or lymph node cells, obtained before transplant. Receptor source: a human donor who was the organ donor for an intestinal transplant.

The rearrangement links TRBV4-1 to TRBJ2-7, with D possibly being TRBD2 (6 bases). Germline lookup yields CDR1 MGHRA and CDR2 YSYEKL. V lost 1 base, J lost 5 bases, and 18 bases lay in between. The CDR3 covers 16 residues. The CDR3 DNA reads TGCGCCAGCAGCCAAGCACCAGGGACTCCGAGCCACGAGCAGTACTTC. Translated: CASSQAPGTPSHEQYF.

J is TRBJ2-7 and V is TRBV15; a weak D match, TRBD2 (6 bases). Germline V gene sequence: CDR1 LNHNV, CDR2 YYDKDF (reference sequence). Trimming took 5 bases from V and 3 from J, leaving 14 bases between them. The CDR3 contains 14 residues. The CDR3, as DNA: TGTGCCACCAGCGCGCGGGACGGCCTCTACGAGCAGTACTTC. Translating gives CATSARDGLYEQYF.

CDR3 sequence reads: CASSQAGWYNEQFF. The CDR3 nucleotides read TGTGCCAGCAGCCAAGCAGGGTGGTACAATGAGCAGTTCTTC. This sequence joins TRBV14 and TRBJ2-1; the D gene is possibly TRBD1 (5 bases). There are 14 residues in the CDR3. Germline V gene sequence: CDR1 SGHDN, CDR2 FVKESK. The V end lost 1 base, the J end lost 4 bases, and 8 bases lay between the germline ends. Using reference TRBV14 and TRBJ2-1 for the parts outside the CDR3, the full variable domain is EAGVTQFPSHSVIEKGQTVTLRCDPISGHDNLYWYRRVMGKEIKFLLHFVKESKQDESGMPNNRFLAERTGGTYSTLKVQPAELEDSGVYFCASSQAGWYNEQFFGPGTRLTVL.

The chain combines TRBV4-3 with TRBJ2-1, with 16 bases fitting TRBD2. Germline lookup yields CDR1 LGHNA and CDR2 YSLEER. J gave up 9 bases and V 1 base, and 6 bases lay outside the gene matches. The CDR3 runs 17 residues. The CDR3 here is CASSQGTGTSGGAEQFF. The DNA of the CDR3 is TGCGCCAGCAGCCAAGGGACCGGGACTAGCGGGGGGGCTGAGCAGTTCTTC.

The chain links TRBV19 to TRBJ2-1, with a possible D match to TRBD1 (6 bases). This CDR3 has 12 amino acids. Germline CDR1 is LNHDA and CDR2 is SQIVND (reference sequence). Trimming pared 6 bases from V and 9 bases from J, leaving 12 bases between. In DNA, the CDR3 is TGTGCCAGTAGCCACGGGACAATTGAGCAGTTCTTC. This sequence encodes CASSHGTIEQFF.

This chain links TRBV30 with TRBJ2-7; D gene unclear. This CDR3 comprises 14 residues. In germline, CDR1 is GTSNPN, CDR2 SVGIG (reference sequence). The V end lost 0 bases, the J end lost 1 base, and 10 bases lay between the germline ends. The CDR3: CAWSVLDLSYEQYF. The CDR3 region has the DNA TGTGCCTGGAGTGTATTGGACCTTTCCTACGAGCAGTACTTC.

J is TRBJ2-5 and V is TRBV5-3; 11 bases line up with TRBD1. TRBV5-3 is an ORF, and what it does is uncertain. J lost 1 base, V lost 9 bases, and 8 bases had no gene match. The CDR3 spans 15 residues. The CDR3 region has the DNA TGTGCCACCCACGGACAGGGGGCTACCCAAGAGACCCAGTACTTC. It translates to CATHGQGATQETQYF.

The chain joins TRBV6-5 to TRBJ2-5, with D perhaps matching TRBD2 (6 bases). The CDR3 runs to 15 residues. Per germline, CDR1 MNHEY and CDR2 SVGAGI. Deletions cut 2 bases from V and 4 bases from J, with 14 bases between. The CDR3 sequence is CASSYEGRRGETQYF. The CDR3 DNA follows: TGTGCCAGCAGTTACGAGGGGAGGCGGGGAGAGACCCAGTACTTC.

This rearrangement joins TRBV19 to TRBJ2-1, with a tentative D call TRBD2 (6 bases). The V and J ends lost 0 bases and 4 bases respectively, with 19 bases between them. Germline loops: CDR1 LNHDA, CDR2 SQIVND (reference sequence). The CDR3 runs to 18 residues. The CDR3 loop is CASSIDQVGLPTYNEQFF. The CDR3 nucleotides are TGTGCCAGTAGTATAGATCAAGTCGGACTACCTACATACAATGAGCAGTTCTTC.